This T cell receptor (beta chain) was obtained from a study of blood T cell repertoires in COVID-19. As for the study in general: Sites across the United States, Italy and Spain contributed samples from acute and convalescent COVID-19. The analysed material was cDNA or gDNA that came from T cells, B-cell-depleted T cells, or PBMCs.

Assay used: immunoSEQ multiplex PCR; TCRdb lists only in-frame clones, some missing. The sample lists tens of thousands of clones, about nine tenths seen once, with roughly 5.1% in the top ten. Seattle participants joined during active infection and were tracked over time. Trimming took off 8 bases at V and 4 bases at J, with 9 bases between the two ends. The CDR3 covers 11 residues. The germline V gene encodes CDR1 ENHRY and CDR2 SYGVKD. This TCR derives from a man in his sixties with COVID-19, enrolled during active disease. This sequence joins TRBV10-3 and TRBJ2-7, with a possible D match to TRBD1 (5 bases). Sequencing input: peripheral blood. CDR3 bases: TGTGCCATCGGACAATCTTACGAGCAGTACTTC. Protein sequence: CAIGQSYEQYF.